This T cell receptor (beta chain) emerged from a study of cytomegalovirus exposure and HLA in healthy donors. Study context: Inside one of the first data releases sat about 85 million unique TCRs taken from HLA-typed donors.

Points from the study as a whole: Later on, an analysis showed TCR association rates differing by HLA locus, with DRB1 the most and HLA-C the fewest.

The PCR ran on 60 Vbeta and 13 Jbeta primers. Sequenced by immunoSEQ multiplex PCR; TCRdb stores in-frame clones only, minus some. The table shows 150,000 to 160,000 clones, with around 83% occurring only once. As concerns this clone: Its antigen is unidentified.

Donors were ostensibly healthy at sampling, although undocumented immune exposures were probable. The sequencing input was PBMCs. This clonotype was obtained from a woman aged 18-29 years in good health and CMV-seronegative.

The CDR3 region has the DNA TGTGCCAGCAGTTCAAGAAACCTACTAGCGGGAGGGAGGGGGGCCTCCTACGAGCAGTACTTC. This encodes CASSSRNLLAGGRGASYEQYF. This chain links TRBV28 with TRBJ2-7; 13 positions agree with TRBD2. This CDR3 has 21 residues. Germline CDR1 and CDR2: MDHEN and SYDVKM. The junction had 18 bases not matched to a gene; V was cut back by 4 bases and J by 0 bases.